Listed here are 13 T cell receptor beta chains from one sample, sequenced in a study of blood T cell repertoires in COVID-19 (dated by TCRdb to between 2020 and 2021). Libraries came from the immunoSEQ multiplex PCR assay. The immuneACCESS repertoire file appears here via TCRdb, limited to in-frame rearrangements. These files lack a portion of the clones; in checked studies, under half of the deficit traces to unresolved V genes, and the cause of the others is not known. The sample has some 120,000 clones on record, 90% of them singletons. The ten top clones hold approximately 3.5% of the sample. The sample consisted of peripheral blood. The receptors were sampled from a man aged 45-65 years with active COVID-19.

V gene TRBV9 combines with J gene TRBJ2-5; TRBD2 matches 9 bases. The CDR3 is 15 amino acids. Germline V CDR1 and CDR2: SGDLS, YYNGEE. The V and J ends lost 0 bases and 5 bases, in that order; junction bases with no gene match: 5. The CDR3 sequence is CASSVEGLAVETQYF. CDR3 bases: TGTGCCAGCAGCGTAGAGGGACTAGCTGTGGAGACCCAGTACTTC.

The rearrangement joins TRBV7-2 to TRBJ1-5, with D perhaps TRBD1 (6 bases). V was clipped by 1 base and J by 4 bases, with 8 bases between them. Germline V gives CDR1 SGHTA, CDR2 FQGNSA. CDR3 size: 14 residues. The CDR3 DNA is TGTGCCAGCAGCTTAGGGGGGCGAAATCAGCCCCAGCATTTT. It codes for CASSLGGRNQPQHF.

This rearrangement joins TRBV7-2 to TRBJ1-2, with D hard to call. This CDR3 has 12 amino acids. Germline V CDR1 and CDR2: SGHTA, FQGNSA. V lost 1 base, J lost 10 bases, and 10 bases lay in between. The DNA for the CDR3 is TGTGCCAGCAGCTTAGTCCAGGAACCCTACACCTTC. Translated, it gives CASSLVQEPYTF.

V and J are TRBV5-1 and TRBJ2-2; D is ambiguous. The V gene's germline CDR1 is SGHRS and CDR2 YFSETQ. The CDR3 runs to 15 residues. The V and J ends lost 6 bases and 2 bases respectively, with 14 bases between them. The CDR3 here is CASTPQATNTGELFF. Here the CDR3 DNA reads TGCGCCAGCACCCCTCAGGCGACCAACACCGGGGAGCTGTTTTTT.

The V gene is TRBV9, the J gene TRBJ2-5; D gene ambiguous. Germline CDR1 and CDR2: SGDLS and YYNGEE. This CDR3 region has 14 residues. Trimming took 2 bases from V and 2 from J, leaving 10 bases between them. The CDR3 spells CASSVKPTQETQYF. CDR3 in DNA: TGTGCCAGCAGCGTTAAGCCAACTCAAGAGACCCAGTACTTC.

The CDR3 sequence: CASSVGTGNTEAFF. The CDR3 nucleotides read TGTGCCAGCAGTGTGGGGACAGGGAACACTGAAGCTTTCTTT. The rearrangement joins TRBV2 to TRBJ1-1, with 8 bases fitting TRBD1. V lost 4 bases and J lost 1; bases outside the gene matches: 2. The CDR3 loop spans 14 amino acids. CDR1 and CDR2 (germline): SNHLY, FYNNEI.

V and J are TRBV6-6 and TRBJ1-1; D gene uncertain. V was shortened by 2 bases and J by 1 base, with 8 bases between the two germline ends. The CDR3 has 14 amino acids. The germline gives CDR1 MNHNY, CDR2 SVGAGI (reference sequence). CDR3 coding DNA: TGTGCCAGCAGTTACGGCAGTCAGAACACTGAAGCTTTCTTT. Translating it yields CASSYGSQNTEAFF.

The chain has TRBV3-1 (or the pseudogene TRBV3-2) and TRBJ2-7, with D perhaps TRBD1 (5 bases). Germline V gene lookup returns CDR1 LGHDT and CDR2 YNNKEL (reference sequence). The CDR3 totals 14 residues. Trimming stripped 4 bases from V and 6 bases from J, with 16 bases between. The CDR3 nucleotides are TGTGCCAGCAGCCCCTCGATCAGGGTGGGCGAGCAGTACGTC. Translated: CASSPSIRVGEQYV.

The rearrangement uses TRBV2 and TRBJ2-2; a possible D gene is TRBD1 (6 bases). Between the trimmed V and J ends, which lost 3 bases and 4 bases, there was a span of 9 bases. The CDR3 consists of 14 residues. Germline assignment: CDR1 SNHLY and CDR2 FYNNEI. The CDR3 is CASSDLGGTGELFF. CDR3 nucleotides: TGTGCCAGCAGTGACTTAGGGGGCACCGGGGAGCTGTTTTTT.

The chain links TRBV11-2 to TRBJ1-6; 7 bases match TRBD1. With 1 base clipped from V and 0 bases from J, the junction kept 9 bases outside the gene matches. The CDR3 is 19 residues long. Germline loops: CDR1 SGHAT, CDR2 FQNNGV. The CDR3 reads CASSLAGSDRASYNSPLHF. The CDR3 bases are TGTGCCAGCAGCTTAGCCGGCTCCGACAGGGCCTCCTATAATTCACCCCTCCACTTT.

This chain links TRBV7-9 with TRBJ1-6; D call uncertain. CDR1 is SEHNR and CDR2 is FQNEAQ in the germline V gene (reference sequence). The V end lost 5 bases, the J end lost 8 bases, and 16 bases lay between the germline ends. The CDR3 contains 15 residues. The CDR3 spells CASSPGLRRDSPLHF. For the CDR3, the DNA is TGTGCCAGCAGCCCAGGACTGCGGAGGGATTCACCCCTCCACTTT.

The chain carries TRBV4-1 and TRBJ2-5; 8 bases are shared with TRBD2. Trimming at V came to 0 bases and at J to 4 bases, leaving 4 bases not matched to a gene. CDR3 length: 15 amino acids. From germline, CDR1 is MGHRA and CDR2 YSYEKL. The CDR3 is CASSQDGGAPETQYF. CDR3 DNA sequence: TGCGCCAGCAGCCAAGACGGGGGGGCCCCAGAGACCCAGTACTTC.

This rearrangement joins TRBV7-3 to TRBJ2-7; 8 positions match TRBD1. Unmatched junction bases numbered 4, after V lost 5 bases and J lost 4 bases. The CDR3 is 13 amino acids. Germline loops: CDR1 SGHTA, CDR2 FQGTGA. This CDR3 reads CASSMGQVYEQYF. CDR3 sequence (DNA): TGTGCCAGCAGCATGGGACAGGTTTACGAGCAGTACTTC.